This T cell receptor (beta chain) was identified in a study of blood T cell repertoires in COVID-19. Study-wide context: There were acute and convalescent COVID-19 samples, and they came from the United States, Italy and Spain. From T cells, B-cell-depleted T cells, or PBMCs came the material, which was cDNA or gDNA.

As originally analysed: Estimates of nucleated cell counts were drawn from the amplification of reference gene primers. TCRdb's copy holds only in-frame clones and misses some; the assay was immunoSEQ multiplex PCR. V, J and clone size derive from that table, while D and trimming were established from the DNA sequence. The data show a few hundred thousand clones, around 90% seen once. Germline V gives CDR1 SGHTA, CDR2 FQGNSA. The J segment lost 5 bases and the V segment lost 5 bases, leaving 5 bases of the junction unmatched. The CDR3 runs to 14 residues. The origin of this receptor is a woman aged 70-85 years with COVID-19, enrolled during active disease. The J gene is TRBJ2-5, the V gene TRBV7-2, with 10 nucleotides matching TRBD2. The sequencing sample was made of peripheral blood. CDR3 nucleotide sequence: TGTGCCAGCAGCCAAGCGGGAGGGCGGGAGACCCAGTACTTC. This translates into CASSQAGGRETQYF.